This entry is about one T cell receptor beta chain. It has no known antigen specificity. No clone much larger than this one lies a single base away; base qualities are absent. These data originate in a study of radiation and T cells in renal cell carcinoma (dated by TCRdb to the early 2020s). With regard to the full study: Samples came from a clinical trial, in which primary renal cell carcinomas received 15 Gy stereotactic body radiation therapy followed by nephrectomy 4 weeks later. In total, approximately 53 samples underwent TCR beta sequencing: 25 or so tumors plus 27 peripheral blood samples. In the 40 to 55 samples combined, 4,016,671 unique CDR3 nucleotide sequences were found, encoding 3,000,000 or so unique CDR3 amino acid sequences. Study-level results and caveats: Because the trial had a single-armed design, the trial could not examine how radiation dose or scheduling affected the TCR repertoire. Changes in the blood repertoire were not tracked past 4 weeks after treatment. In blood, the top tumor clonotypes increased from baseline to 2 weeks after radiation and then shrank by 4 weeks, which suggests a temporary expansion of tumor-resident clones. Because pretreatment tumor biopsies were not available, the study could not determine whether clonotypes were already present within the tumor at baseline.

The immunoSEQ kit was used, according to the manufacturer's recommendations, to generate TCR beta libraries from genomic DNA. For library preparation, a first multiplex PCR was performed with proprietary primers, followed by a second PCR in which unique barcodes were added, and bead cleanups were performed after each round. A positive control reaction and a negative control reaction, both provided in the kit, were run with every batch of samples. The final libraries underwent checking on an Agilent 4200 TapeStation D1000 ScreenTape, volumetric pooling, and quantification by qPCR. Sequencing was performed on an Illumina NextSeq500 using a MidOutput 150-cycle cartridge, with 156 Read1 cycles, 15 Index1 cycles, and the kit custom primers. The pooled library was loaded at 0.95 to 1 pM with approximately 20% PhiX control spiked in. As for how the authors treated the data: The vendor-processed data were analyzed in R, and a clonotype was defined as all T cells that share the same CDR3 nucleotide sequence. For clone abundance analyses, frequencies were normalized to the 10,000 most abundant clones per sample. Public T cell clones, averaging fewer than five per sample, were removed before analysis. Tumor-enriched clonotypes and baseline blood-enriched clonotypes were defined as those with an abundance difference of at least 32-fold between compartments. Clonotypes expanded or contracted between blood time points were identified with a beta-binomial differential abundance model. Tumor-blood repertoire similarity was measured with the Baroni-Urbani and Buser coefficient, and group comparisons used two-tailed Wilcoxon tests in R. TCRdb re-hosts the immuneACCESS table, in-frame sequences only. Its copies lack some clones; in the studies checked, an unresolved V gene accounts for under half of them, and the cause for the rest is not known. V, J and clone size are those of that table, while D and trimming were read from the DNA. The sample table contains around 76,000 clones; only one count was recorded for more than 75% of them. The top ten hold under 6.5% of the sample.

From its cysteine to its phenylalanine, the CDR3 spans 15 amino acids. Of all the DNA, just the CDR3 is kept, 45 bases in frame from base 1. Based on the germline V gene (reference sequence), the CDR1 and CDR2 sequences are LNHDA and SQIVND. Clipping removes 0 bases from V and 4 bases from J, with 5 as the unmatched junction base count. The time point label, as the study defines it: blood 2 weeks post-SBRT. The treatment or condition label of this sample denotes: 15 Gy SBRT to primary tumor, nephrectomy 4 weeks later. To track tumor-enriched clonotypes, serial peripheral blood was sampled from radiation-treated patients at baseline and at 2 weeks and 4 weeks after SBRT. Renal cell carcinoma with clear cell pathology was present in all patients. The QIAamp DNA Blood Mini Kit (Qiagen) was used to prepare genomic DNA for TCR sequencing. The analyses included just those samples that passed every quality control check.

The chain is encoded by TRBV19 joined to TRBJ1-2; TRBD1 agrees with 7 junctional bases. The TCR was taken from a man between 60 and 75 years old with renal cell carcinoma. The input for sequencing was blood, taken from a patient whose treatment included radiotherapy and nephrectomy. The CDR3 has the sequence CASSIEETGSYGYTF. The nucleotide sequence is TGTGCCAGTAGTATAGAAGAGACAGGGAGCTATGGCTACACCTTC. The variable domain in full, with residues beyond the CDR3 obtained from the reference TRBV19 and TRBJ1-2 genes, is DGGITQSPKYLFRKEGQNVTLSCEQNLNHDAMYWYRQDPGQGLRLIYYSQIVNDFQKGDIAEGYSVSREKKESFPLTVTSAQKNPTAFYLCASSIEETGSYGYTFGSGTRLTVV.